This passage covers 13 T cell receptor beta chains from one sample sequenced in a study of blood T cells in healthy people across ages (dated by TCRdb to 2013 to 2016). Library generation was performed with 5' RACE. Sequencing took place on an Illumina HiSeq 2500. A second roughly 6 to 12 cycle PCR used a sample-barcoded 5' primer and a J-beta primer mix. TCRdb reran the public reads through fastp at Q25 and MiXCR, keeping productive beta chains. CDR3 protein sequences are deduplicated, and each keeps its most common genes and DNA. The table for this sample lists some 1.5 million distinct CDR3 sequences; roughly 28% of them were counted only once. The leading ten clones occupy about 7.7% of the sample. Sample: blood. The receptor set was obtained from a young woman in good health.

Many counts were recorded for this clonotype. The chain joins TRBV29-1 to TRBJ2-7; a weak D match, TRBD2 (6 bases). This CDR3 spans 13 amino acids. V was shortened by 7 bases and J by 7 bases, with 20 bases between the two germline ends. The germline V gene encodes CDR1 SQVTM and CDR2 ANQGSEA. Written as DNA, the CDR3 is TGCAGCGGGACGGGACTCCGTGGGGGGGAGCAGTACTTC. It translates to CSGTGLRGGEQYF.

This clonotype was seen a handful of times. The CDR3 loop is CASSEEQAAYEQYF. The DNA for the CDR3 is TGTGCCAGCAGTGAAGAACAGGCCGCCTACGAGCAGTACTTC. The chain couples TRBV2 to TRBJ2-7; TRBD1 is a possible D gene (5 bases). Trimming stripped 1 base from V and 2 bases from J, with 9 bases between. The CDR3 loop spans 14 amino acids. In germline, CDR1 is SNHLY, CDR2 FYNNEI.

The table lists this clonotype with many counts. The V call is TRBV7-2, the J call TRBJ2-1; maybe TRBD1 (5 bases). Trimming shortened V by 6 bases and J by 8 bases, and 11 bases separated the two germline ends. Per the germline V gene, CDR1 is SGHTA and CDR2 is FQGNSA. There are 12 residues in the CDR3. CDR3: CASSLSGYEQFF. CDR3 nucleotides: TGTGCCAGCAGTTTATCAGGGTATGAGCAGTTCTTC.

The chain recombines TRBV6-5 with TRBJ2-1; TRBD2 matches at 10 bases. The CDR3 covers 14 residues. With V trimmed by 8 bases and J by 9 bases, 10 bases remained unmatched. CDR1 is MNHEY, CDR2 SVGAGI, per germline. CDR3 in DNA: TGTGCCAGCGTTCAAGCGGGGGGGCTCAGTGAGCAGTTCTTC. Protein product: CASVQAGGLSEQFF.

The gene calls are TRBV20-1 and TRBJ2-7, with 7 nucleotides matching TRBD1. Germline V gene sequence: CDR1 DFQATT, CDR2 SNEGSKA (reference sequence). CDR3 length: 15 amino acids. Germline trimming cut 6 bases from V and 6 bases from J; bases unmatched to any gene: 17. CDR3 residues: CSAPSASEGAGEQYF. DNA of the CDR3: TGCAGTGCCCCCTCCGCATCCGAGGGGGCAGGCGAGCAGTACTTC.

This clonotype has more than one count but fewer than ten. The CDR3 DNA follows: TGCAGCGTTATCCGGGACAGGGGGAGCACTGAAGCTTTCTTT. It yields the protein CSVIRDRGSTEAFF. The chain carries TRBV29-1 and TRBJ1-1; TRBD1 matches 11 bases. Germline trimming cut 5 bases from V and 4 bases from J; bases unmatched to any gene: 6. The CDR3 consists of 14 residues. Germline CDR1 reads SQVTM; CDR2 reads ANQGSEA.

The V and J genes are TRBV20-1 and TRBJ2-1, with no clear D. V lost 6 bases to trimming and J lost 1 base, with 10 bases between them. Germline loops: CDR1 DFQATT, CDR2 SNEGSKA (reference sequence). The CDR3 is 13 amino acids. Here the CDR3 reads CSAPRVSYNEQFF. CDR3 nucleotides: TGCAGTGCCCCTAGAGTTTCCTACAATGAGCAGTTCTTC.

This clonotype has a handful of counts. The V gene is TRBV4-1, the J gene TRBJ1-5; 9 positions agree with TRBD1. V gave up 4 bases and J gave up 5 bases; unmatched junction bases: 9. The CDR3 runs to 16 residues. Germline V lookup: CDR1 MGHRA, CDR2 YSYEKL. CDR3 in amino acids: CASSRGTGRSHQPQHF. CDR3 nucleotide sequence: TGCGCCAGCAGCCGAGGGACAGGGCGGTCTCATCAGCCCCAGCATTTT.

The chain has TRBV12-3 or TRBV12-4 and TRBJ2-3, with 15 bases identical to TRBD2. Trimming removed 8 bases from V and 4 bases from J; junction bases left unmatched: 7. This CDR3 comprises 16 residues. The CDR3 here is CASGGTSGGFADTQYF. CDR3 nucleotide sequence: TGTGCCAGCGGCGGGACTAGCGGGGGGTTCGCAGATACGCAGTATTTT.

This clonotype was detected many times. The genes are TRBV5-1 and TRBJ2-7; tentatively, D is TRBD2 (6 bases). The CDR3 is 16 amino acids. Germline V gene lookup returns CDR1 SGHRS and CDR2 YFSETQ. Trimming took off 0 bases at V and 0 bases at J, with 13 bases between the two ends. The CDR3 nucleotides are TGCGCCAGCAGCTTGGTTGCGGGGCCGAGCTCCTACGAGCAGTACTTC. Translation gives CASSLVAGPSSYEQYF.

This clonotype was recorded a few times. This chain uses TRBV20-1 with TRBJ1-5; no definite D call. Per the germline V gene, CDR1 is DFQATT and CDR2 is SNEGSKA (reference sequence). Trimming took 5 bases from V and 3 from J, leaving 14 bases between them. The CDR3 runs to 14 residues. The CDR3 bases are TGCAGTGCTCTTGTAGGGCCTGACAATCAGCCCCAGCATTTT. Its protein is CSALVGPDNQPQHF.

This clonotype was found once. A much larger clone is a single base away; this may be a read error. The genes are TRBV4-1 and TRBJ2-5, with 7 bases fitting TRBD1. The CDR3 has 14 amino acids. CDR1 and CDR2 from the germline V gene are MGHRA and YSYEKL. The junction had 12 bases not matched to a gene; V was cut back by 3 bases and J by 11 bases. CDR3 amino acids: CASSQEPGQERQYF. CDR3 DNA sequence: TGCGCCAGCAGCCAGGAGCCAGGACAGGAAAGGCAGTACTTC.

Notes on this clonotype: A junction end diverges from the germline sequence, so it may reflect a read error. The genes are TRBV28 and TRBJ2-2; tentative D call: TRBD1 (6 bases). CDR1 is MDHEN and CDR2 is SYDVKM in the germline V gene. The CDR3 runs to 14 residues. CDR3 protein: CASSLTGNTGVLFF. The CDR3 DNA is TGTGCCAGCAGTTTAACAGGGAACACCGGGGTGCTGTTTTTT.